This TCR beta chain was sequenced during a study of T cells after yellow fever vaccination. Notes on the study in general: After the booster, over 95% of CD4 and 75% to 90% of CD8 primary-response clones were re-detected.

TCRdb reanalysed the 5' RACE reads using MiXCR and keeps one entry per CDR3 protein. The sample yields hundreds of thousands of distinct CDR3 sequences, about 8.7% seen once. The CDR3 is 11 residues long. Looked up from germline, CDR1 is SQVTM and CDR2 is ANQGSEA. Trimming took 3 bases from V and 4 from J, leaving 6 bases between them. This clonotype was counted between two and nine times. What it binds is unknown. The receptor was isolated from a man aged 18 to 30 who received the YFV17D yellow fever vaccine. The V gene is TRBV29-1, the J gene TRBJ2-5; no clear D gene. Sequenced here: PBMCs, sampled on the day of the first yellow fever vaccination. CDR3 amino acids: CSVDFRETQYF. The CDR3 nucleotides read TGCAGCGTTGATTTTCGAGAGACCCAGTACTTC.